The clone carrying this T cell receptor (beta chain) came up many times. What it binds is not known. This record belongs to a study of T cells after yellow fever vaccination. About the study: Preparation used SMART-Seq v4 Ultra Low Input for the low-cell-number fractions. Study results and limitations: The secondary response was weaker but peaked faster, day 5 versus 15. Reappearing after the booster were most of the clones from primary vaccination (about 96% CD4, approximately 88% CD8). Sorted repertoires could include abundant contaminating clonotypes from bulk cells.

Germline V CDR1 and CDR2: MGHRA, YSYEKL. CDR3 size: 14 residues. V gave up 3 bases and J gave up 1 base, with 10 bases separating them. From the 5' RACE reads, TCRdb called clonotypes with MiXCR, one entry per CDR3 protein. The data show more than 300,000 distinct CDR3 sequences, around 4.4% seen once. The gene calls are TRBV4-1 and TRBJ2-7, with D hard to call. Specimen: PBMCs, collected 15 days after the yellow fever booster vaccination. The TCR was taken from a man aged 18 to 29 who received the YFV17D yellow fever vaccine. CDR3 loop: CASSQGKGSYEQYF. DNA of the CDR3: TGCGCCAGCAGCCAGGGTAAAGGTTCCTACGAGCAGTACTTC.